This TCR beta chain was captured in a study of neurological immune-mediated disorders. Synthesis of cDNA was accomplished via 5'RACE employing 10-nucleotide random UMIs. The output of every sequencing run exceeded 190 million TCR-beta sequences, derived from 15-18 subjects. Each CDR3 protein gets one entry after TCRdb re-called the 5' RACE reads with MiXCR. The table includes around 66,000 distinct CDR3 sequences, 5.2% detected once. Ten or more counts support this clonotype. Its matching antigen is unknown. The CDR3 has 15 residues. CDR1 and CDR2 from the germline V gene are SGHRS and YFSETQ. V was clipped by 1 base and J by 5 bases; unmatched bases: 3. Study-level points and caveats: In HTLV-1-associated myelopathy, TCR clonal expansion was greatest, whereas multiple sclerosis had the least, falling below healthy controls.

This TCR derives from a woman in her 30s with multiple sclerosis. The chain recombines TRBV5-1 with TRBJ2-5; the match to TRBD2 covers 12 bases. Sequenced sample: PBMCs. The CDR3 loop reads CASSLRLAGVETQYF. For the CDR3, the DNA is TGCGCCAGCAGCTTGCGACTAGCGGGGGTGGAGACCCAGTACTTC.